Described below is a single TCR beta chain sequence and its context. The antigen is unknown. This specimen belongs to a study of response to subunit inactivated influenza vaccine. TCRdb re-called the RT-PCR reads with MiXCR, one entry per CDR3 protein. The sample carries about 310,000 distinct CDR3 sequences, roughly 20% recorded once. Study results and caveats: There was a suggestion from the authors that each seasonal influenza vaccination recruits few new T cells.

The germline gives CDR1 SQVTM, CDR2 ANQGSEA. The length of the CDR3 is 11 residues. V dropped 6 bases and J dropped 15; count of bases not matched to a gene: 11. The TCR originated in a man aged 50 to 75 who received an inactivated influenza vaccine. Sequenced here: PBMCs from blood, sampled approximately 20 months after vaccination. This chain connects TRBV29-1 to TRBJ2-1; 7 nucleotides align to TRBD2. The CDR3 DNA is TGCAGCGTACCACTTGGGGGGGTAGGGTTCTTC. Its translation: CSVPLGGVGFF.